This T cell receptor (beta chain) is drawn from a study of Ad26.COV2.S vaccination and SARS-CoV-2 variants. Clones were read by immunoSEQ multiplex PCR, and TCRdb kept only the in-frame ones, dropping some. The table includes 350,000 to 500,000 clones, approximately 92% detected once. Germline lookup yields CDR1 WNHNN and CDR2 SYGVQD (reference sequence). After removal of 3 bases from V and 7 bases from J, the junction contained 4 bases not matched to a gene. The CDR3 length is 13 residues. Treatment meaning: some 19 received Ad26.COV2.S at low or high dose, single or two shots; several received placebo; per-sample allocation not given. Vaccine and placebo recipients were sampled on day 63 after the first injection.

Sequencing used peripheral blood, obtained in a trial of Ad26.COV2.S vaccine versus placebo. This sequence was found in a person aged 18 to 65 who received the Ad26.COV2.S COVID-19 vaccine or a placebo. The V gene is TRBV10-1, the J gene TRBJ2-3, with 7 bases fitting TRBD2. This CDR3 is CASSEQRDYTQYF. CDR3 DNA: TGCGCCAGCAGTGAACAGCGGGACTATACGCAGTATTTT.